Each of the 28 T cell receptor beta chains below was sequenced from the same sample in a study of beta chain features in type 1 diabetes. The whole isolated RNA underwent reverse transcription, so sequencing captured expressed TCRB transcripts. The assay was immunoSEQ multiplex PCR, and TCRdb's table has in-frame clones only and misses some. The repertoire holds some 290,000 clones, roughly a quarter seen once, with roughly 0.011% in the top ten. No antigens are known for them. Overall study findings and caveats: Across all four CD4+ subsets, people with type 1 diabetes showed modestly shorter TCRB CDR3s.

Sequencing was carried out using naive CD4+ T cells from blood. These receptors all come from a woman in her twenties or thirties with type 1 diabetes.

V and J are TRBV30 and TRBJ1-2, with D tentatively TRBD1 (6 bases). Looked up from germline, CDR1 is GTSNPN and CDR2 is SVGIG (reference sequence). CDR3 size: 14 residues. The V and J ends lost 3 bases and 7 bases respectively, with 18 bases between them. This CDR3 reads CAWSRGEKLAGYTF. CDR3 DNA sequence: TGTGCCTGGAGCAGGGGCGAGAAGTTGGCTGGCTACACCTTC.

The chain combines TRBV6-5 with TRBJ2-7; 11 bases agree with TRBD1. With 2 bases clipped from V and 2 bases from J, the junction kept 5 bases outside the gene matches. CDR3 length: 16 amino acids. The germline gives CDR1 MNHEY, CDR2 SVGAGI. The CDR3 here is CASSYGGQGGPYEQYF. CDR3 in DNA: TGTGCCAGCAGTTACGGGGGACAGGGGGGACCCTACGAGCAGTACTTC.

The CDR3 loop reads CASSQGQGRGGEQYF. CDR3 in DNA: TGTGCCAGCAGCCAAGGACAGGGTAGGGGTGGGGAGCAGTACTTC. The rearrangement uses TRBV4-2 and TRBJ2-7; 7 nucleotides agree with TRBD1. V trimming: 1 base; J trimming: 7 bases; junction bases outside the gene matches: 10. The CDR3 totals 15 residues. Looked up from germline, CDR1 is LGHNA and CDR2 is YNFKEQ.

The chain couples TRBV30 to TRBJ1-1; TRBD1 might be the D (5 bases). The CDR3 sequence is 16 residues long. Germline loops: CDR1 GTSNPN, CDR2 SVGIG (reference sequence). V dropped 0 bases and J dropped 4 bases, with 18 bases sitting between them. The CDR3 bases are TGTGCCTGGAGTGTACCGCCAGGGAAAAGGAGCACTGAAGCTTTCTTT. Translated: CAWSVPPGKRSTEAFF. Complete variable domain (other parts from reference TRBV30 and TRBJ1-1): SQTIHQWPATLVQPVGSPLSLECTVEGTSNPNLYWYRQAAGRGLQLLFYSVGIGQISSEVPQNLSASRPQDRQFILSSKKLLLSDSGFYLCAWSVPPGKRSTEAFFGQGTRLTVV.

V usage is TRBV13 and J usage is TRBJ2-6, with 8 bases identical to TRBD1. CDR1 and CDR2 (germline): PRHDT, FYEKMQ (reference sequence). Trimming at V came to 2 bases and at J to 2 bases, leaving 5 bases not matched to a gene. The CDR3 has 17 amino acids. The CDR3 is CASSLRQGHAGANVLTF. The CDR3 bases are TGTGCCAGCAGCTTAAGACAGGGGCATGCTGGGGCCAACGTCCTGACTTTC.

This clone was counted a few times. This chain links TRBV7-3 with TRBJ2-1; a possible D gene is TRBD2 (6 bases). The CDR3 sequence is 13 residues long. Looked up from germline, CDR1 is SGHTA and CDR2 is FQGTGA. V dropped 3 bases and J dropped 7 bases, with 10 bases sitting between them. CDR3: CASSFSSDNEQFF. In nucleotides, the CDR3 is TGTGCCAGCAGCTTCTCTAGCGATAATGAGCAGTTCTTC. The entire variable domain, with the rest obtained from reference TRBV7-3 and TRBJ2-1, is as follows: GAGVSQTPSNKVTEKGKYVELRCDPISGHTALYWYRQSLGQGPEFLIYFQGTGAADDSGLPNDRFFAVRPEGSVSTLKIQRTERGDSAVYLCASSFSSDNEQFFGPGTRLTVL.

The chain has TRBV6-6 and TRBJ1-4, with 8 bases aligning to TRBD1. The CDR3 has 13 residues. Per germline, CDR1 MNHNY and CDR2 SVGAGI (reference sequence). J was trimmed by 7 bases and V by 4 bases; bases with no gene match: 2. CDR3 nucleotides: TGTGCCAGCAGTTGGACAGGGTTTGAAAAACTGTTTTTT. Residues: CASSWTGFEKLFF.

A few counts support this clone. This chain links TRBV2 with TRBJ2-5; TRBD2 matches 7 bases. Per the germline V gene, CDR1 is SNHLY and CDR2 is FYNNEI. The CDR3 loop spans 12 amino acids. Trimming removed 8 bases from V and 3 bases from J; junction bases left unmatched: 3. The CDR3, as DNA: TGTGCCAGCGGTCTAGCGGAAGAGACCCAGTACTTC. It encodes CASGLAEETQYF.

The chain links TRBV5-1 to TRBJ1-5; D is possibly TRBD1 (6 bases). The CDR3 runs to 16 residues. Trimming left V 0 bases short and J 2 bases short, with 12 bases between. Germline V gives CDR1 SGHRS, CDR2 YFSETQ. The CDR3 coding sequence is TGCGCCAGCAGCTTGGCCGGGGGGCCGGGCAATCAGCCCCAGCATTTT. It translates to CASSLAGGPGNQPQHF. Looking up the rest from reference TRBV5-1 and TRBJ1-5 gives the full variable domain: KAGVTQTPRYLIKTRGQQVTLSCSPISGHRSVSWYQQTPGQGLQFLFEYFSETQRNKGNFPGRFSGRQFSNSRSEMNVSTLELGDSALYLCASSLAGGPGNQPQHFGDGTRLSIL.

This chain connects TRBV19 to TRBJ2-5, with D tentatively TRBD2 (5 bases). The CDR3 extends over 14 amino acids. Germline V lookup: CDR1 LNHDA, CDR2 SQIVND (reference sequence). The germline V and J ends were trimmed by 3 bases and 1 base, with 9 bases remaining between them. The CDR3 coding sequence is TGTGCCAGTAGTATGCTAGCCGGCCAAGAGACCCAGTACTTC. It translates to CASSMLAGQETQYF.

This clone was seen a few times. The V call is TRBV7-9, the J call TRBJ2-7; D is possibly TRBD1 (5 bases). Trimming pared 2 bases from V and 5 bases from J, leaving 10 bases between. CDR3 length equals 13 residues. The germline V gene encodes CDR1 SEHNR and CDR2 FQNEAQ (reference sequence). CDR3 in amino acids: CASSLQGTDEQYF. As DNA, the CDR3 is TGTGCCAGCAGCTTACAGGGTACCGACGAGCAGTACTTC.

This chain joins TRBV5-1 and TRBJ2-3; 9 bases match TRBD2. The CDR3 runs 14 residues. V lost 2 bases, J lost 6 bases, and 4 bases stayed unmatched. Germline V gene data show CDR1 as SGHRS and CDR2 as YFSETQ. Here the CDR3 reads CASSFSGSGDTQYF. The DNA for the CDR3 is TGCGCCAGCAGCTTTAGCGGGAGTGGTGATACGCAGTATTTT. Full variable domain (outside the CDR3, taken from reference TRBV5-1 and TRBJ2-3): KAGVTQTPRYLIKTRGQQVTLSCSPISGHRSVSWYQQTPGQGLQFLFEYFSETQRNKGNFPGRFSGRQFSNSRSEMNVSTLELGDSALYLCASSFSGSGDTQYFGPGTRLTVL.

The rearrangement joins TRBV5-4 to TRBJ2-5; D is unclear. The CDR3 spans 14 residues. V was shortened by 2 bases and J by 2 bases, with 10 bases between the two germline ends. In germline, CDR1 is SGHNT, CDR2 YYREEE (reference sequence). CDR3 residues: CASSLRNSQETQYF. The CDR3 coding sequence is TGTGCCAGCAGCTTAAGAAACTCGCAAGAGACCCAGTACTTC.

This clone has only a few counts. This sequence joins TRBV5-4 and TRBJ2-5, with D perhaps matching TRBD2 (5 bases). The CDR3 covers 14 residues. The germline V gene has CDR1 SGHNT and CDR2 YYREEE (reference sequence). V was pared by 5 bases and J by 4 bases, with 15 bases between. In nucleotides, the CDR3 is TGTGCCAGCAGAGCGACCTCGCGGGCAGAGACCCAGTACTTC. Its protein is CASRATSRAETQYF.

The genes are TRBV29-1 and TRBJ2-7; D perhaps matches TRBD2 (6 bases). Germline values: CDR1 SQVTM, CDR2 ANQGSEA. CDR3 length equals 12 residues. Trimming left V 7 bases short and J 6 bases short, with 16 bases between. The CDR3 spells CSGGIRGSEQYF. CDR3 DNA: TGCAGCGGCGGGATCCGCGGAAGCGAGCAGTACTTC.

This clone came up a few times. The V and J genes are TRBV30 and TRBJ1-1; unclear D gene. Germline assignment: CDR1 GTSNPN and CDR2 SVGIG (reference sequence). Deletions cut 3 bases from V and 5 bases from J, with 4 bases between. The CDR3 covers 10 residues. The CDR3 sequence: CAWRHTEAFF. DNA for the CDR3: TGTGCCTGGAGACATACTGAAGCTTTCTTT. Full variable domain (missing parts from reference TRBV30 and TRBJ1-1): SQTIHQWPATLVQPVGSPLSLECTVEGTSNPNLYWYRQAAGRGLQLLFYSVGIGQISSEVPQNLSASRPQDRQFILSSKKLLLSDSGFYLCAWRHTEAFFGQGTRLTVV.

The CDR3 DNA reads TGTGCCAGTAGTTCGCTCCGGACAGGGGGCAATGAGCAGTTCTTC. Its protein is CASSSLRTGGNEQFF. V and J are TRBV19 and TRBJ2-1; 10 bases agree with TRBD1. The length of the CDR3 is 15 residues. The germline gives CDR1 LNHDA, CDR2 SQIVND (reference sequence). J gave up 6 bases and V 5 bases, and 7 bases lay outside the gene matches.

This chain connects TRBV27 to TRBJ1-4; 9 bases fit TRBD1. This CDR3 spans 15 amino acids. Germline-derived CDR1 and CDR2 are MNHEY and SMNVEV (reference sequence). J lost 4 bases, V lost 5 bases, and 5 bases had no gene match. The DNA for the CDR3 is TGTGCCAGCAGTGGTGACAGGGGGAGTAATGAAAAACTGTTTTTT. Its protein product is CASSGDRGSNEKLFF.

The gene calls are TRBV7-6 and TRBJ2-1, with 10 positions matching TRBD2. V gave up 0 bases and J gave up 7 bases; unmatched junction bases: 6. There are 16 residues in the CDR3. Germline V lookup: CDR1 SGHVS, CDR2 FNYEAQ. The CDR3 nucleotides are TGTGCCAGCAGCTTAGCGGCTAGCGGGAGTAGGAATGAGCAGTTCTTC. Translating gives CASSLAASGSRNEQFF.

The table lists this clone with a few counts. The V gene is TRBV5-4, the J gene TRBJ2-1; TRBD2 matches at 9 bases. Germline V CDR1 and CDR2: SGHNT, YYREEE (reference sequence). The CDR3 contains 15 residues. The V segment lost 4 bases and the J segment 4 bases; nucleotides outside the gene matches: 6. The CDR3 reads CASSLSGSVYNEQFF. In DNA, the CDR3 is TGTGCCAGCAGCCTTAGCGGGAGCGTGTACAATGAGCAGTTCTTC. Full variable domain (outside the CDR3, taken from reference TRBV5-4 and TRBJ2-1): ETGVTQSPTHLIKTRGQQVTLRCSSQSGHNTVSWYQQALGQGPQFIFQYYREEENGRGNFPPRFSGLQFPNYSSELNVNALELDDSALYLCASSLSGSVYNEQFFGPGTRLTVL.

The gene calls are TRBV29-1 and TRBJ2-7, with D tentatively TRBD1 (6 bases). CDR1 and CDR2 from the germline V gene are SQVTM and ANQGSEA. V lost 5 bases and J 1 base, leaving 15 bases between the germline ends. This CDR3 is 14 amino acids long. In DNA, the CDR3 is TGCAGCGTTATACAGGGCTCTCCGTCCTACGAGCAGTACTTC. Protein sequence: CSVIQGSPSYEQYF.

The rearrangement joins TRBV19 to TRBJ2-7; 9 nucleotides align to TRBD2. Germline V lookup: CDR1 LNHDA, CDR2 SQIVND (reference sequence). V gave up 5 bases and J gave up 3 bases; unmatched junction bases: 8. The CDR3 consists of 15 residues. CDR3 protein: CASSPEGLAIYEQYF. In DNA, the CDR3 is TGTGCCAGTAGTCCCGAGGGACTAGCAATCTACGAGCAGTACTTC.

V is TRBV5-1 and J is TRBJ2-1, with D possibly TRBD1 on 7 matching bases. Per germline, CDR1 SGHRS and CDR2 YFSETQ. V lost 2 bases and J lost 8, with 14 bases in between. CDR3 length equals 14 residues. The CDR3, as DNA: TGCGCCAGCAGCTTTCAGGGGGGATCCGATGAGCAGTTCTTC. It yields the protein CASSFQGGSDEQFF.

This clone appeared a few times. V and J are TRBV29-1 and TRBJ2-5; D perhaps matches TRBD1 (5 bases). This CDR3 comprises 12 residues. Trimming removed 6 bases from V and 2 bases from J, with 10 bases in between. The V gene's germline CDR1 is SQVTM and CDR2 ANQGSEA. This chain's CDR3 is CSVSDIQETQYF. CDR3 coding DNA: TGCAGCGTATCGGACATTCAAGAGACCCAGTACTTC.

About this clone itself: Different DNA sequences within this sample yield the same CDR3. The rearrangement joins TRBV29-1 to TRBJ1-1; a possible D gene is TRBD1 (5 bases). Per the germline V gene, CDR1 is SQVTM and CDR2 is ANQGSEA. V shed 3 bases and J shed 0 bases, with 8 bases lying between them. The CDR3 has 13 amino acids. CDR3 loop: CSVDSGLNTEAFF. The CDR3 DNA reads TGCAGCGTTGATTCAGGGCTGAACACTGAAGCTTTCTTT.

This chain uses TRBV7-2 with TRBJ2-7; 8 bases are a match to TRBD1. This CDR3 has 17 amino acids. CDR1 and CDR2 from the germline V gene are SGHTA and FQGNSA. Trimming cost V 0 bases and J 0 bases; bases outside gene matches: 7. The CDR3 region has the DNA TGTGCCAGCAGCTTAGCAGGACAGGGTATGGGCTCCTACGAGCAGTACTTC. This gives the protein CASSLAGQGMGSYEQYF. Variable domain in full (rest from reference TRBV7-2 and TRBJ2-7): GAGVSQSPSNKVTEKGKDVELRCDPISGHTALYWYRQSLGQGLEFLIYFQGNSAPDKSGLPSDRFSAERTGGSVSTLTIQRTQQEDSAVYLCASSLAGQGMGSYEQYFGPGTRLTVT.

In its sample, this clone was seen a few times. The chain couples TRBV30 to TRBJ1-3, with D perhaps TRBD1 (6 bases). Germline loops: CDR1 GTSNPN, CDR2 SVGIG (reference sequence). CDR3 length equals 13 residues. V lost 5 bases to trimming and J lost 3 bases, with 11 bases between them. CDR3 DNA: TGTGCCTGGGCAACAGGGCTTGGAAACACCATATATTTT. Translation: CAWATGLGNTIYF.

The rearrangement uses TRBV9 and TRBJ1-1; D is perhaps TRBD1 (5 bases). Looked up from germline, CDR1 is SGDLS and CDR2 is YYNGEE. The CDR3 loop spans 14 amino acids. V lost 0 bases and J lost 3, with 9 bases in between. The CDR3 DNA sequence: TGTGCCAGCAGCGTAGGTGGGGCCCACACTGAAGCTTTCTTT. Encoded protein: CASSVGGAHTEAFF.